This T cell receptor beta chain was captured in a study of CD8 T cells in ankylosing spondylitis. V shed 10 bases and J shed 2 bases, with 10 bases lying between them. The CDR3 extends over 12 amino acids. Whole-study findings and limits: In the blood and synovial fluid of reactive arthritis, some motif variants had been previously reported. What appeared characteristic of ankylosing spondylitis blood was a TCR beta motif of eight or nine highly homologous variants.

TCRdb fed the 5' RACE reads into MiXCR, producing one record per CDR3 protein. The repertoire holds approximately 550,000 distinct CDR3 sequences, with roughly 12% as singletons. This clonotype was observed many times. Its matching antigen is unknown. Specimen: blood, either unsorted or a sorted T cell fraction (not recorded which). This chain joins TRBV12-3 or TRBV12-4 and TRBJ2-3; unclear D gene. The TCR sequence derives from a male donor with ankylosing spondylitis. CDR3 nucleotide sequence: TGTGCCACCCGCCCTCACACAGATACGCAGTATTTT. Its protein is CATRPHTDTQYF.